The TCR beta chain under discussion was sequenced for a study of blood T cells in healthy people across ages. This CDR3 is 15 amino acids long. V trimming: 2 bases; J trimming: 6 bases; junction bases outside the gene matches: 3. Germline V gives CDR1 SGHAT, CDR2 FQNNGV. Through a sample-barcoded 5' primer and a J-beta primer mix, a second PCR was run for 7 to 11 cycles. MiXCR, run by TCRdb on the 5' RACE reads, gives a single entry per CDR3 protein. The sample includes 550,000 to 650,000 distinct CDR3 sequences, about 27% seen only once; the top ten take 3% to 4%. The same specimen was also included in a second study, on T cells of mothers and their children.

This clonotype was sampled from a boy between 2 and 10 years old in good health. V and J are TRBV11-2 and TRBJ2-1; TRBD2 matches at 11 bases. The sequencing input was blood. CDR3 amino acids: CASSLIGLAGNEQFF. CDR3 sequence (DNA): TGTGCCAGCAGCTTAATCGGACTAGCGGGCAATGAGCAGTTCTTC.